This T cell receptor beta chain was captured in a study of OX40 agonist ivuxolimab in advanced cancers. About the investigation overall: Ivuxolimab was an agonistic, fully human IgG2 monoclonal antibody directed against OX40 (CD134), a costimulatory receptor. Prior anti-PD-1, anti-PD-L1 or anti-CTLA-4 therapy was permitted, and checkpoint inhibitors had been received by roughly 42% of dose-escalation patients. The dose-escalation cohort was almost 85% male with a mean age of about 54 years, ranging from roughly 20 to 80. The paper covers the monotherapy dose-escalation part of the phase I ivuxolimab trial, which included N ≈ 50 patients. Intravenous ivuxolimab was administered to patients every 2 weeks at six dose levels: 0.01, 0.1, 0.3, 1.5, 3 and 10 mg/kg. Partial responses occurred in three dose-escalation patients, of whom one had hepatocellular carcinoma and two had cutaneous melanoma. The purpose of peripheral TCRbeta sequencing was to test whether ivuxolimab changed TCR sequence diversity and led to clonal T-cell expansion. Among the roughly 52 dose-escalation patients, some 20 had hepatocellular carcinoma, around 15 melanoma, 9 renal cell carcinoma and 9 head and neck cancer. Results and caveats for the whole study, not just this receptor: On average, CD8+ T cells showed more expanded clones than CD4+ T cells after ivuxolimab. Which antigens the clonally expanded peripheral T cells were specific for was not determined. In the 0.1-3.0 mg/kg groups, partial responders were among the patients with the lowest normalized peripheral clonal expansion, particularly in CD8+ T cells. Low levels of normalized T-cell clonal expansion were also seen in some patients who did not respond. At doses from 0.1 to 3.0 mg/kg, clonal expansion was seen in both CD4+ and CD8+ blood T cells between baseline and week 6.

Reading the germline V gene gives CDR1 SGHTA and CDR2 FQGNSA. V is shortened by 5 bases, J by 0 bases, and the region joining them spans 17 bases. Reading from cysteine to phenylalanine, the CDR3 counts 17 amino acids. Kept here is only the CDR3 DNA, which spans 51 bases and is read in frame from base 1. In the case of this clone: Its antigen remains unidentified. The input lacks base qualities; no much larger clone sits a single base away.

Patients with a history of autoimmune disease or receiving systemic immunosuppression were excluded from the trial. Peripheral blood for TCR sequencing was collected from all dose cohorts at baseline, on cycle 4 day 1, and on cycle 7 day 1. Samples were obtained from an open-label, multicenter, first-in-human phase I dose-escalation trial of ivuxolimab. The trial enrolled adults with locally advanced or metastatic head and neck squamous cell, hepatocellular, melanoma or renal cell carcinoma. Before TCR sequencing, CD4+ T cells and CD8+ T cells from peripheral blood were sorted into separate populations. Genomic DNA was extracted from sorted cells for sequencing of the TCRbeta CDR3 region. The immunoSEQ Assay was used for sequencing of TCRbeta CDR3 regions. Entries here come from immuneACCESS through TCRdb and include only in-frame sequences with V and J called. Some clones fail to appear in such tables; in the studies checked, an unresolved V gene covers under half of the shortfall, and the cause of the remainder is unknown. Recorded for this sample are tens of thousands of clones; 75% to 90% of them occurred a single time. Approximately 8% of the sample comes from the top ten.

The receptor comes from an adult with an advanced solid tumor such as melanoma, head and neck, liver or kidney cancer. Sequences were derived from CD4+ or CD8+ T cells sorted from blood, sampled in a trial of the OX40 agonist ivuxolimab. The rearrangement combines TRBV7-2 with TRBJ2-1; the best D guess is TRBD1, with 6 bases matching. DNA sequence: TGTGCCAGCAGCGTACGAGGACTGGACAGCTCCTACAATGAGCAGTTCTTC. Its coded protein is CASSVRGLDSSYNEQFF.